This T cell receptor beta chain was recovered during a study of vaccination effects on CD4 cells after COVID-19. Across the whole study: After the second dose, samples were taken at median day 72.

The CDR3 loop spans 16 amino acids. Germline CDR1 and CDR2: MNHEY and SVGAGI. V lost 0 bases to trimming and J lost 2 bases, with 14 bases between them. Of note for this clone: As yet, its antigen is unknown.

With more than 9 days of culture completed, CD4+ T cells were isolated. Two doses of BNT162b2 or mRNA-1273 vaccine were administered to participants. Cultures got half-medium changes with IL-2 on days 3 and 7. General study points: Clones induced by infection and by vaccine showed marked clonal contraction late after vaccination.

Profiling relied on immunoSEQ multiplex PCR, and the TCRdb table lists in-frame clones only, not all of them. The table has 30,000 to 35,000 clones, around 74% seen once. The material was CD4+ T cells from PBMCs cultured without peptide, obtained after COVID-19 vaccination. This receptor was taken from a human donor who received a COVID-19 vaccine. The chain couples TRBV6-5 to TRBJ2-7; maybe TRBD2 (6 bases). In DNA form, the CDR3 reads TGTGCCAGCAGTTACTCGGGTGGGGGACTCACCTACGAGCAGTACTTC. Its translation is CASSYSGGGLTYEQYF.